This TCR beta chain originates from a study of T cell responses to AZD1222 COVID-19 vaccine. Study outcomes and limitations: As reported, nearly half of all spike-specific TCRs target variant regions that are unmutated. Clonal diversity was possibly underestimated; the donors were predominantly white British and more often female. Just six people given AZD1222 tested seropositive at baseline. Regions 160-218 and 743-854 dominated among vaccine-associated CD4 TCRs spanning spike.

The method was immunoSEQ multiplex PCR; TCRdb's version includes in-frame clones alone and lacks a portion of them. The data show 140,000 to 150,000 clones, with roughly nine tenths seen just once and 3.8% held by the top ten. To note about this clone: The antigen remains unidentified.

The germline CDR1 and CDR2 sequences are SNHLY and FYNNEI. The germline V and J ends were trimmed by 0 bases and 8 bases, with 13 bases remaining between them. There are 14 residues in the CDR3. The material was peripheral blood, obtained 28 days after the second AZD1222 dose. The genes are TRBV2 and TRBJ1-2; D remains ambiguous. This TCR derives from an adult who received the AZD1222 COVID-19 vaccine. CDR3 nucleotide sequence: TGTGCCAGCAGTGAAGCGCTTATAGACTTGGGCTACACCTTC. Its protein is CASSEALIDLGYTF.